This TCR beta chain was found in a study of pediatric ulcerative colitis. During colonoscopy, one to two rectal pinch biopsies were collected. This CDR3 contains 16 residues. Germline values: CDR1 SGHDN, CDR2 FVKESK. Between the trimmed V and J ends, which lost 0 bases and 5 bases, there was a span of 16 bases. Repertoires were generated with immunoSEQ multiplex PCR, while TCRdb's copy carries only in-frame clones and drops some. The sample lists 30,000 to 35,000 clones, around 80% occurring once. This clonotype originated in a boy aged 5-17 years with mild ulcerative colitis. The chain employs TRBV14 and TRBJ1-1; TRBD1 might be the D (5 bases). What was sequenced was gut tissue. The CDR3 coding sequence is TGTGCCAGCAGCCAAGATCGCGTTCAGGGAGGGACTGAAGCTTTCTTT. Translated, it gives CASSQDRVQGGTEAFF. Full variable domain (outside the CDR3, taken from reference TRBV14 and TRBJ1-1): EAGVTQFPSHSVIEKGQTVTLRCDPISGHDNLYWYRRVMGKEIKFLLHFVKESKQDESGMPNNRFLAERTGGTYSTLKVQPAELEDSGVYFCASSQDRVQGGTEAFFGQGTRLTVV.